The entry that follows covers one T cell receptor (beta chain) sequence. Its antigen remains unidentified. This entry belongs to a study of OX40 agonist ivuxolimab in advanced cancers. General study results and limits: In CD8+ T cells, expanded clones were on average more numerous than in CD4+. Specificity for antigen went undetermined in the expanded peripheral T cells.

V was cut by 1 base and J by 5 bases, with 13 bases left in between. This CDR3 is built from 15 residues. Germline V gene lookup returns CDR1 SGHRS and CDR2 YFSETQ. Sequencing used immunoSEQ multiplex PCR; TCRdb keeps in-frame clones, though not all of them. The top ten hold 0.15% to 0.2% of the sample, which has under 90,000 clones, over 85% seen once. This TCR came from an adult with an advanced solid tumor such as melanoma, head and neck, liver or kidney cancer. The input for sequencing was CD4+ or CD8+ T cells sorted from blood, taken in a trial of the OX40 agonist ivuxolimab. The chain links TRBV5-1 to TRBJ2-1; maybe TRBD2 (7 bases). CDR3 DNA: TGCGCCAGCAGCTTGATTGCGGGGGCTAACAATGAGCAGTTCTTC. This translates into CASSLIAGANNEQFF. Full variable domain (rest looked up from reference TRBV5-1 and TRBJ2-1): KAGVTQTPRYLIKTRGQQVTLSCSPISGHRSVSWYQQTPGQGLQFLFEYFSETQRNKGNFPGRFSGRQFSNSRSEMNVSTLELGDSALYLCASSLIAGANNEQFFGPGTRLTVL.